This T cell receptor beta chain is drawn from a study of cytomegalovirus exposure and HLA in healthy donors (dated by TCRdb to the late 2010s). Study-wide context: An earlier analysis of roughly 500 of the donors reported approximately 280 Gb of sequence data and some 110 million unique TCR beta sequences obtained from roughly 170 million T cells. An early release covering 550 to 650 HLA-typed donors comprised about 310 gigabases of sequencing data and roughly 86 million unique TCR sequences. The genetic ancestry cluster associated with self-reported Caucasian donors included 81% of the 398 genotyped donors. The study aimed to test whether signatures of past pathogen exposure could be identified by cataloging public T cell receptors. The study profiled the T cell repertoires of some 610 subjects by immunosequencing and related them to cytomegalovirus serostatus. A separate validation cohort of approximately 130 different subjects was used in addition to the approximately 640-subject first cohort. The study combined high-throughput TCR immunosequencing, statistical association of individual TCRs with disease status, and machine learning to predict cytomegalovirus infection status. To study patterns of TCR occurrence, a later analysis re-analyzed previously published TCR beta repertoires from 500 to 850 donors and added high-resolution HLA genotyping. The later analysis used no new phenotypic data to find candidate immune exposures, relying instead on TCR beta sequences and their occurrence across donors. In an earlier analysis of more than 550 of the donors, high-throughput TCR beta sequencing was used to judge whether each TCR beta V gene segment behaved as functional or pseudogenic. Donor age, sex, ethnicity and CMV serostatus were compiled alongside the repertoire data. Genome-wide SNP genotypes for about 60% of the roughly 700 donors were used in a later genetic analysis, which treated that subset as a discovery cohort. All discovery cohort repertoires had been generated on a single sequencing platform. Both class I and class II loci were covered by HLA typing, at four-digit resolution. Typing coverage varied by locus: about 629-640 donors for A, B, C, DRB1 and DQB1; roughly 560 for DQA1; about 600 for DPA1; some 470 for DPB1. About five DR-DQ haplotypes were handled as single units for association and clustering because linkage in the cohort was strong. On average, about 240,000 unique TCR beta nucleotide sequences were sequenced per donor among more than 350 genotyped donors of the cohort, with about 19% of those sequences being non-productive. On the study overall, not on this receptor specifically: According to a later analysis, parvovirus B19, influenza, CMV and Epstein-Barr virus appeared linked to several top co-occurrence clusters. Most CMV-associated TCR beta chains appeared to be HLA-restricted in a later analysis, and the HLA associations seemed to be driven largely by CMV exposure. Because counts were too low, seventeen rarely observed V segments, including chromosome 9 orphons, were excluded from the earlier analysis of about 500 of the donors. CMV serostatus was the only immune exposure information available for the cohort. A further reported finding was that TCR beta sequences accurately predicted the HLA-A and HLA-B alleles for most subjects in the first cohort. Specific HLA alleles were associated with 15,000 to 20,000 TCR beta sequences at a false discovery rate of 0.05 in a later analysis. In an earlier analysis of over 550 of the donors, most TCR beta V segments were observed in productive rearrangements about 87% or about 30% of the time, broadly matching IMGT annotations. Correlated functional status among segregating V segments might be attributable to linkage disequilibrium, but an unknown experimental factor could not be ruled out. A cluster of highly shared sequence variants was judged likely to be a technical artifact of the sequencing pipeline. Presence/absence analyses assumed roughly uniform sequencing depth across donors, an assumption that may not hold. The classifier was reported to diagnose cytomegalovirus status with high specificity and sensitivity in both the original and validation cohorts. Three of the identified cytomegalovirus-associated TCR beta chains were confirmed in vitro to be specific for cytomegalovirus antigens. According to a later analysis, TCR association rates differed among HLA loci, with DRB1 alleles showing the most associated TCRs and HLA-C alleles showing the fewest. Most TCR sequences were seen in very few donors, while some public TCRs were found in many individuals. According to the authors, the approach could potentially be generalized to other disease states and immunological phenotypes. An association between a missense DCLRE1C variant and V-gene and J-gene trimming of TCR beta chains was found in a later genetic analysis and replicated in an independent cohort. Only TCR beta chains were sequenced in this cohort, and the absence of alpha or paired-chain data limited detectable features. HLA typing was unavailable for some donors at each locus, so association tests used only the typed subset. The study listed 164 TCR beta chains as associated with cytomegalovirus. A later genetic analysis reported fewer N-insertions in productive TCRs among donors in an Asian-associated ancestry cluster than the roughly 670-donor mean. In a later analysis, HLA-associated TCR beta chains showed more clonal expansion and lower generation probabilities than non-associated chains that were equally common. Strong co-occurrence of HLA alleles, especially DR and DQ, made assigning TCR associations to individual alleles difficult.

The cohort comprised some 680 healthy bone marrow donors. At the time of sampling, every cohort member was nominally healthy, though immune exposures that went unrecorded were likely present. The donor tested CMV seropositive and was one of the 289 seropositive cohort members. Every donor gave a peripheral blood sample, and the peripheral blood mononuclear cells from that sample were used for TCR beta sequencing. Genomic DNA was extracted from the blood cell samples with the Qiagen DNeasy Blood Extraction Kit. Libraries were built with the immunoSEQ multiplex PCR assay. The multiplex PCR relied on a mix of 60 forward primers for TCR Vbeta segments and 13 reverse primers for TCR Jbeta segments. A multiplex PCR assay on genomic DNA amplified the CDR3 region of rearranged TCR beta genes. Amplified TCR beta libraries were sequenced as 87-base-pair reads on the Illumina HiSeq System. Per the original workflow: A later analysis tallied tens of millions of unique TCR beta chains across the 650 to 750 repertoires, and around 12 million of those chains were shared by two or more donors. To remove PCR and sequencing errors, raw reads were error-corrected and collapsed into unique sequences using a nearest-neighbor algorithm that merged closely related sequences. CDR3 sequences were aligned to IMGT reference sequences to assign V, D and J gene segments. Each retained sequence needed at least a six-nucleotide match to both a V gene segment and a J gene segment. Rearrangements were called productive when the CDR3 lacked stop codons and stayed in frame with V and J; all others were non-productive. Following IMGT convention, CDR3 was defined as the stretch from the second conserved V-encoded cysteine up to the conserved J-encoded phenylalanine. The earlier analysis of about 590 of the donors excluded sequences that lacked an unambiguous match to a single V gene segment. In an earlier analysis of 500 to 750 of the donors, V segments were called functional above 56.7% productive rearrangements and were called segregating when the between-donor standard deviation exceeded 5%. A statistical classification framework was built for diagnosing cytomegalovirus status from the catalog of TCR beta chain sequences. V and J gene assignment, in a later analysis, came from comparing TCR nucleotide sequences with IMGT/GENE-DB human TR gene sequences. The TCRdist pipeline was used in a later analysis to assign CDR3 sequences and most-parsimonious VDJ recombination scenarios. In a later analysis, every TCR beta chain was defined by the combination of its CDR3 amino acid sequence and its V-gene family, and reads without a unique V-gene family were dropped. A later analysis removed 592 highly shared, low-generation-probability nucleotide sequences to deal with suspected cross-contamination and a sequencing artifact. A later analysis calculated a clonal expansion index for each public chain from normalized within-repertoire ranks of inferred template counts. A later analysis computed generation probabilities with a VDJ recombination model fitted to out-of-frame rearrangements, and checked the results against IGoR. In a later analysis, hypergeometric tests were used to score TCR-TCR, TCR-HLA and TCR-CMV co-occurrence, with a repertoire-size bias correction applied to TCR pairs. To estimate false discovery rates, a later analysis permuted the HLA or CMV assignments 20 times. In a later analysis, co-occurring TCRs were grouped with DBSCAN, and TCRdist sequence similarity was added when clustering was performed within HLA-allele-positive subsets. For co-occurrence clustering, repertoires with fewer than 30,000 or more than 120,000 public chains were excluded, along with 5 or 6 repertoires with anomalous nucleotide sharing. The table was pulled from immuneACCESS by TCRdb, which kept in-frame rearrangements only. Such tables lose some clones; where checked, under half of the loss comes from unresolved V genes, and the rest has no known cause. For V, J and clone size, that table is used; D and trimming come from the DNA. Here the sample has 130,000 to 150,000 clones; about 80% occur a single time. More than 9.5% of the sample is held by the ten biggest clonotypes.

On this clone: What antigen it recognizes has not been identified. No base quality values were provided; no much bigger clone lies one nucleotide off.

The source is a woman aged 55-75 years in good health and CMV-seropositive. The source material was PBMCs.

Read as DNA, the sequence is TGTGCCAGCAGTGCCTCGGCGGAACTGACTGAAGCTTTCTTT. It translates as CASSASAELTEAFF. The V gene is TRBV2 and the J gene is TRBJ1-1; confidence is insufficient to name the D gene. The CDR3 goes from the cysteine to the phenylalanine over 14 residues. CDR3 DNA is the only sequence kept; it has 42 bases, read in frame from the first base. V is clipped by 4 bases and J by 5 bases, and the sequence between their germline boundaries is 14 bases long. Based on the germline V gene, the CDR1 and CDR2 sequences are SNHLY and FYNNEI.